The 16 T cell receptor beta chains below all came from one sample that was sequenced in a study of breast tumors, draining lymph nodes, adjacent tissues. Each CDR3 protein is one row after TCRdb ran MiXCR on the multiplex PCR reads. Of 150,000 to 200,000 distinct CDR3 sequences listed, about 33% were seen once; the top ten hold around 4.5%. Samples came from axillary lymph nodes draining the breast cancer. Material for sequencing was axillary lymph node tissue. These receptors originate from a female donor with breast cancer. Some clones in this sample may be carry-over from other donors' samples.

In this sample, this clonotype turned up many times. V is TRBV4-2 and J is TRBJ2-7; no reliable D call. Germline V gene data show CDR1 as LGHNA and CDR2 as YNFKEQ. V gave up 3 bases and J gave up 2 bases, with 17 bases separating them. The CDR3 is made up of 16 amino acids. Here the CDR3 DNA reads TGTGCCAGCAGCCACACCGGGTCCCAATCCCCCTACGAGCAGTACTTC. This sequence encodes CASSHTGSQSPYEQYF.

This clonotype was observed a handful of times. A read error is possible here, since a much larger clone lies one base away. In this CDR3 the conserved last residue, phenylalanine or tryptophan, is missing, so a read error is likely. Here the CDR3 reads CASTGWDRGHGYTL. The CDR3 nucleotides are TGTGCCAGCACCGGGTGGGACAGGGGTCATGGCTACACCCTC. This sequence joins TRBV7-9 and TRBJ1-2; 10 bases line up with TRBD1. The germline CDR1 and CDR2 sequences are SEHNR and FQNEAQ (reference sequence). Unmatched junction bases numbered 8, after V lost 7 bases and J lost 6 bases. This CDR3 has 14 residues.

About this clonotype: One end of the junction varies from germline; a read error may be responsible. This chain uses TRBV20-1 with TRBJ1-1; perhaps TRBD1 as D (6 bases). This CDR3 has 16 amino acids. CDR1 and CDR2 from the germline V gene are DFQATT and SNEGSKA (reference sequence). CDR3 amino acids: CSALAPYRVTGTEALF. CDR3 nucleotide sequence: TGCAGTGCACTGGCCCCTTACAGGGTCACGGGCACTGAAGCTCTCTTT.

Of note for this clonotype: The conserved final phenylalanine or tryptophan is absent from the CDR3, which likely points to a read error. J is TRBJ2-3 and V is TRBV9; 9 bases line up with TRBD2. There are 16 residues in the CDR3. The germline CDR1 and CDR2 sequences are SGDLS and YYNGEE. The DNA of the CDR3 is TGCGCCAGCAGCTTAGGACTAGCGCAAAGCACAGATACGCAGTATTTG. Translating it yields CASSLGLAQSTDTQYL.

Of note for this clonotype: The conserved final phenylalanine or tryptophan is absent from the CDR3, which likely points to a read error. In nucleotides, the CDR3 is TGTGCTAGCACCCAACTGGTGGGGGGTTCACCCCTCCACCTT. Translated, it gives CASTQLVGGSPLHL. The chain joins TRBV2 to TRBJ1-6; possibly TRBD1 for D (5 bases). This CDR3 spans 14 amino acids. The germline gives CDR1 SNHLY, CDR2 FYNNEI.

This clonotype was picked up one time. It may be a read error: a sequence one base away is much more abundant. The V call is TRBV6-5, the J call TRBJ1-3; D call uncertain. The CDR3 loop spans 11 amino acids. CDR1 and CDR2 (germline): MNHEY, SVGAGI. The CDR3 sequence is CASSYGNTICF. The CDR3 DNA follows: TGTGCCAGCAGTTACGGAAACACCATATGTTTT.

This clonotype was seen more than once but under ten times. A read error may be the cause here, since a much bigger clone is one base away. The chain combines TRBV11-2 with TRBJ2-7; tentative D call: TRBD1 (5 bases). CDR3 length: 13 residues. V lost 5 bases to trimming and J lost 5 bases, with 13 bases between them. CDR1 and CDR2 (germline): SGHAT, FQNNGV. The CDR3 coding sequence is TGTGCCAGCAGCCCAGGGCCAAGCCACGAGCAGTACTTC. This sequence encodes CASSPGPSHEQYF.

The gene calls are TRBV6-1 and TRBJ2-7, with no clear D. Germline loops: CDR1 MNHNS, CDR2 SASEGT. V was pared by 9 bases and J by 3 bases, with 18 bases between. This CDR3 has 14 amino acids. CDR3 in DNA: TGTGCCAGTTCGCCAGCCTCTTGGATCTACGAGCAGTACTTC. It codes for CASSPASWIYEQYF.

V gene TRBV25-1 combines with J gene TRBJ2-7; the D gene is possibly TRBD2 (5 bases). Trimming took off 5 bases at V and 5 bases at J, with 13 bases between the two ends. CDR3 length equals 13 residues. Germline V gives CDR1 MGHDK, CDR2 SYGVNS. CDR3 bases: TGTGCCAGCAGTTACGGCCGGGATCACGAGCAGTACTTC. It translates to CASSYGRDHEQYF.

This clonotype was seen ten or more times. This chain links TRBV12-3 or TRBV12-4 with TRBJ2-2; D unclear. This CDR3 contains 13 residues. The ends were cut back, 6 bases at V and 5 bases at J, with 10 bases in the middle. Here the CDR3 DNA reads TGTGCCAGCAGCCGGGTGGTTACCGGGGAGCTGTTTTTT. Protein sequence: CASSRVVTGELFF.

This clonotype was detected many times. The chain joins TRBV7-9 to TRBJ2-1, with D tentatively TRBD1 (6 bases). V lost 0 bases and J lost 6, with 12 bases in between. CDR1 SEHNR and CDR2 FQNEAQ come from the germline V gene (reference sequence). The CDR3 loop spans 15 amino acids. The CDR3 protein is CASSLAQGTRNEQFF. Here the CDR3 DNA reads TGTGCCAGCAGCTTAGCACAGGGTACCCGCAATGAGCAGTTCTTC.

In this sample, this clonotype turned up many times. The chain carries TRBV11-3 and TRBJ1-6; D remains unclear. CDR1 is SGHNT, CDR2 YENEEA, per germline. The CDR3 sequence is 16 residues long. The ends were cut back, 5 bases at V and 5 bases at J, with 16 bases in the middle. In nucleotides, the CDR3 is TGTGCCAGCAGCCTCATGCCCCTTGGCCATAATTCACCCCTCCACTTT. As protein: CASSLMPLGHNSPLHF.

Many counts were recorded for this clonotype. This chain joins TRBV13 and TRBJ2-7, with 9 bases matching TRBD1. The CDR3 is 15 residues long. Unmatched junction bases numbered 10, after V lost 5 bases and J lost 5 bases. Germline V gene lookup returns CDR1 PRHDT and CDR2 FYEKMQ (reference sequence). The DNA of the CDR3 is TGTGCCAGCAGCCAACCCGGGACAGGGTCCCACGAGCAGTACTTC. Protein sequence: CASSQPGTGSHEQYF.

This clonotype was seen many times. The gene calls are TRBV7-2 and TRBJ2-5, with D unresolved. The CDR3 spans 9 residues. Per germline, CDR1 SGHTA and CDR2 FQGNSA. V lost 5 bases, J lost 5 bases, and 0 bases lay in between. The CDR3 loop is CASSETQYF. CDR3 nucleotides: TGTGCCAGCAGCGAGACCCAGTACTTC.

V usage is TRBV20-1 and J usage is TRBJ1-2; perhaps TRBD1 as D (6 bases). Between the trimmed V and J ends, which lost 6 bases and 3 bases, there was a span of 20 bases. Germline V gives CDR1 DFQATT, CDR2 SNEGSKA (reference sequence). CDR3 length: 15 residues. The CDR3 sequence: CSATSGQGTDYGYTF. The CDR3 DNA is TGCAGTGCCACCTCAGGGCAGGGGACTGACTATGGCTACACCTTC.

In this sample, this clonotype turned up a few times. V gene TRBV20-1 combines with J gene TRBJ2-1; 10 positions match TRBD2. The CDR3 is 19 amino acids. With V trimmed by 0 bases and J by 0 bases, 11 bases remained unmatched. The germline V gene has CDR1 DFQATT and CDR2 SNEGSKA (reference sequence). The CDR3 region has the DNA TGCAGTGCTAGAGATCTCGGACTAGCGGCGGGGAGCTCCTACAATGAGCAGTTCTTC. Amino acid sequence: CSARDLGLAAGSSYNEQFF.